These 18 T cell receptor beta chains came from one sample sequenced in a study of cytomegalovirus exposure and HLA in healthy donors. The PCR contained 60 Vbeta and 13 Jbeta primers. TCRdb's table, derived via immunoSEQ multiplex PCR, lists solely in-frame clones and lacks some. The sample shows about 210,000 clones, around 81% of them seen only once. The specimen was PBMCs. The source of these receptors is a woman in her 50s in good health and CMV-seropositive.

The V gene is TRBV9, the J gene TRBJ1-3; 10 bases line up with TRBD1. Germline assignment: CDR1 SGDLS and CDR2 YYNGEE. The length of the CDR3 is 15 residues. The J segment lost 3 bases and the V segment lost 7 bases, leaving 7 bases of the junction unmatched. The CDR3 loop reads CASAGQGRGGNTIYF. The DNA for the CDR3 is TGTGCCAGCGCGGGACAGGGGAGGGGTGGAAACACCATATATTTT.

The V gene is TRBV5-1, the J gene TRBJ2-2, with D possibly matching TRBD2 (6 bases). V was shortened by 2 bases and J by 0 bases, with 11 bases between the two germline ends. Germline loops: CDR1 SGHRS, CDR2 YFSETQ. The CDR3 consists of 16 residues. The CDR3 loop is CASSFGSGTNTGELFF. The DNA of the CDR3 is TGCGCCAGCAGCTTTGGTAGCGGAACGAACACCGGGGAGCTGTTTTTT.

V gene TRBV7-2 combines with J gene TRBJ2-1; 8 positions agree with TRBD2. CDR1 and CDR2 (germline): SGHTA, FQGNSA. V trimming: 4 bases; J trimming: 4 bases; junction bases outside the gene matches: 6. The CDR3 loop spans 15 amino acids. The CDR3 DNA follows: TGTGCCAGCAGCTCCGGGGGCGGGGGGTACAATGAGCAGTTCTTC. Protein product: CASSSGGGGYNEQFF. Drawing the rest from reference TRBV7-2 and TRBJ2-1, the complete variable domain is GAGVSQSPSNKVTEKGKDVELRCDPISGHTALYWYRQSLGQGLEFLIYFQGNSAPDKSGLPSDRFSAERTGGSVSTLTIQRTQQEDSAVYLCASSSGGGGYNEQFFGPGTRLTVL.

The chain has TRBV28 and TRBJ1-5; D call uncertain. Germline V gene sequence: CDR1 MDHEN, CDR2 SYDVKM. Deletions cut 2 bases from V and 5 bases from J, with 4 bases between. The CDR3 consists of 12 residues. The CDR3 is CASSLEYQPQHF. The CDR3 DNA is TGTGCCAGCAGTTTAGAGTATCAGCCCCAGCATTTT.

This chain's CDR3 is CASSYRGATNEKLFF. The DNA for the CDR3 is TGTGCCAGCAGTTATCGGGGGGCAACTAATGAAAAACTGTTTTTT. The chain is built from TRBV6-5 and TRBJ1-4, with D perhaps matching TRBD1 (5 bases). CDR1 is MNHEY and CDR2 is SVGAGI in the germline V gene. The CDR3 covers 15 residues. Trimming removed 3 bases at V and 0 bases at J, with 8 bases between.

This clone was seen a handful of times. The chain couples TRBV5-1 to TRBJ1-1; 7 bases are shared with TRBD1. Losses at the gene ends were 5 bases for V and 0 bases for J; bases not matched to a gene: 16. This CDR3 has 18 residues. The germline V gene has CDR1 SGHRS and CDR2 YFSETQ. The CDR3, as DNA: TGCGCCAGCAGTAGTACAGGGGAACGAGCTTGGCTGAACACTGAAGCTTTCTTT. This codes for CASSSTGERAWLNTEAFF.

V gene TRBV28 combines with J gene TRBJ2-1, with 7 bases identical to TRBD2. CDR1 MDHEN and CDR2 SYDVKM come from the germline V gene. The CDR3 contains 14 residues. J was trimmed by 5 bases and V by 6 bases; bases with no gene match: 7. The CDR3 loop is CASSDRLAHNEQFF. In nucleotides, the CDR3 is TGTGCCAGCAGCGATAGACTAGCCCACAATGAGCAGTTCTTC.

This chain uses TRBV5-5 with TRBJ2-7; D gene uncertain. From germline, CDR1 is SGHKS and CDR2 YYEKEE (reference sequence). V was shortened by 2 bases and J by 2 bases, with 11 bases between the two germline ends. The CDR3 sequence is 14 residues long. The CDR3, as DNA: TGTGCCAGCAGCTTTTTCCGCCAGGCCTACGAGCAGTACTTC. This gives the protein CASSFFRQAYEQYF.

The table lists this clone with many counts. This chain joins TRBV11-2 and TRBJ2-6; D unclear. Trimming removed 0 bases from V and 0 bases from J, with 6 bases in between. This CDR3 has 16 amino acids. CDR1 and CDR2 (germline): SGHAT, FQNNGV. Here the CDR3 reads CASSLEGRSGANVLTF. The CDR3 region has the DNA TGTGCCAGCAGCTTAGAGGGCCGCTCTGGGGCCAACGTCCTGACTTTC.

The chain joins TRBV25-1 to TRBJ1-4; no clear D. CDR1 MGHDK and CDR2 SYGVNS come from the germline V gene. The CDR3 sequence is 12 residues long. The V end was cut by 6 bases, the J end by 5 bases, with 7 bases between. CDR3 nucleotide sequence: TGTGCCAGCAGAGAAGAGAATGAAAAACTGTTTTTT. Its translation: CASREENEKLFF.

The chain combines TRBV5-1 with TRBJ2-2; D is unresolved. Germline-derived CDR1 and CDR2 are SGHRS and YFSETQ. CDR3 length: 15 amino acids. The ends were cut back, 9 bases at V and 1 base at J, with 16 bases in the middle. The CDR3 DNA sequence: TGCGCCACCACCCGCCTAACCGGGAACACCGGGGAGCTGTTTTTT. Amino acids: CATTRLTGNTGELFF.

The V and J genes are TRBV13 and TRBJ2-2, with 7 bases fitting TRBD1. From germline, CDR1 is PRHDT and CDR2 FYEKMQ (reference sequence). CDR3 length: 16 residues. Trimming cost V 3 bases and J 0 bases; bases outside gene matches: 4. The CDR3 nucleotides are TGTGCCAGCAGCTTGTACGGGACAGCGAACACCGGGGAGCTGTTTTTT. As protein: CASSLYGTANTGELFF. Combining the CDR3 with reference TRBV13 and TRBJ2-2 gives the whole variable domain AAGVIQSPRHLIKEKRETATLKCYPIPRHDTVYWYQQGPGQDPQFLISFYEKMQSDKGSIPDRFSAQQFSDYHSELNMSSLELGDSALYFCASSLYGTANTGELFFGEGSRLTVL.

The chain joins TRBV30 to TRBJ1-5; D is possibly TRBD1 (5 bases). The CDR3 length is 13 residues. Trimming removed 2 bases at V and 2 bases at J, with 7 bases between. Per the germline V gene, CDR1 is GTSNPN and CDR2 is SVGIG (reference sequence). The CDR3 protein is CAWSFRGNQPQHF. The CDR3 DNA sequence: TGTGCCTGGAGTTTCAGGGGCAATCAGCCCCAGCATTTT.

This clone was detected only once. J is TRBJ1-2 and V is TRBV6-5; weak D call: TRBD1 (5 bases). Germline CDR1 reads MNHEY; CDR2 reads SVGAGI. The V end was cut by 0 bases, the J end by 8 bases, with 13 bases between. The length of the CDR3 is 14 residues. CDR3 coding DNA: TGTGCCAGCAGTTACTCGACAGACCTATGGGGCTACACCTTC. Protein sequence: CASSYSTDLWGYTF.

The chain joins TRBV5-1 to TRBJ2-7, with unresolved D. The CDR3 is 14 amino acids. V dropped 0 bases and J dropped 0 bases, with 7 bases sitting between them. Germline lookup yields CDR1 SGHRS and CDR2 YFSETQ. The CDR3 DNA sequence: TGCGCCAGCAGCTTGGCTGTCAGCTCCTACGAGCAGTACTTC. Amino acids: CASSLAVSSYEQYF.

This clone occurred a few times. This chain links TRBV5-8 with TRBJ1-2; TRBD1 matches at 9 bases. The CDR3 contains 13 residues. Germline CDR1 SGHTS, CDR2 YDEGEE. V shed 3 bases, J shed 4 bases, and the junction held 1 base outside the gene matches. The DNA for the CDR3 is TGTGCCAGCAGCTGGACAGGGGTCTATGGCTACACCTTC. The encoded protein is CASSWTGVYGYTF. Together with reference TRBV5-8 and TRBJ1-2, the CDR3 gives the full variable domain: EAGVTQSPTHLIKTRGQQATLRCSPISGHTSVYWYQQALGLGLQFLLWYDEGEERNRGNFPPRFSGRQFPNYSSELNVNALELEDSALYLCASSWTGVYGYTFGSGTRLTVV.

The chain has TRBV5-1 and TRBJ2-6, with D perhaps TRBD2 (5 bases). The length of the CDR3 is 16 residues. Germline CDR1 reads SGHRS; CDR2 reads YFSETQ. V lost 4 bases and J lost 0, with 11 bases in between. CDR3 amino acids: CASSPGRGSGANVLTF. In nucleotides, the CDR3 is TGCGCCAGCAGCCCTGGCCGGGGCTCTGGGGCCAACGTCCTGACTTTC. Together with reference TRBV5-1 and TRBJ2-6, the CDR3 gives the full variable domain: KAGVTQTPRYLIKTRGQQVTLSCSPISGHRSVSWYQQTPGQGLQFLFEYFSETQRNKGNFPGRFSGRQFSNSRSEMNVSTLELGDSALYLCASSPGRGSGANVLTFGAGSRLTVL.

DNA of the CDR3: TGCGCCAGCAGCTTGGAGAACAGGGCCTACGAGCAGTACTTC. Translated, it gives CASSLENRAYEQYF. The rearrangement joins TRBV5-1 to TRBJ2-7; the D gene is possibly TRBD1 (6 bases). CDR3 size: 14 residues. The V gene lost 0 bases and the J gene lost 2 bases, with 9 bases spanning the gap. CDR1 and CDR2 (germline): SGHRS, YFSETQ.